This T cell receptor (beta chain) was identified in a study of shared clonotypes between healthy human individuals. Genomic DNA belonging to each subset was distributed in equal measure over several immunoSEQ plates. Unsorted PBMC DNA was run through sequencing on ten immunoSEQ deep assay plates. As handled by the study authors: Filtering differed for immunoSEQ, which gave only junction sequences without quality scores. Profiled with immunoSEQ multiplex PCR; TCRdb holds only in-frame clones, not every one. Clone size and the V and J calls come from that table; the DNA yielded D and trimming. Of around 450,000 clones listed, around 79% are singletons. Germline V gives CDR1 MNHNY, CDR2 SVGAGI (reference sequence). The V gene end was trimmed by 10 bases and the J gene end by 2 bases; junction bases not matched to a gene: 7. This CDR3 contains 13 residues. This clone was detected only once.

This chain joins TRBV6-6 and TRBJ2-7; the match to TRBD2 covers 8 bases. This sequence was found in a woman between 40 and 50 years old in good health. Some clones in this sample may be carry-over from other donors' samples. Sequences were obtained from PBMCs. DNA of the CDR3: TGTGCCACCGAGCGGGAGAATACCTACGAGCAGTACTTC. The encoded protein is CATERENTYEQYF.